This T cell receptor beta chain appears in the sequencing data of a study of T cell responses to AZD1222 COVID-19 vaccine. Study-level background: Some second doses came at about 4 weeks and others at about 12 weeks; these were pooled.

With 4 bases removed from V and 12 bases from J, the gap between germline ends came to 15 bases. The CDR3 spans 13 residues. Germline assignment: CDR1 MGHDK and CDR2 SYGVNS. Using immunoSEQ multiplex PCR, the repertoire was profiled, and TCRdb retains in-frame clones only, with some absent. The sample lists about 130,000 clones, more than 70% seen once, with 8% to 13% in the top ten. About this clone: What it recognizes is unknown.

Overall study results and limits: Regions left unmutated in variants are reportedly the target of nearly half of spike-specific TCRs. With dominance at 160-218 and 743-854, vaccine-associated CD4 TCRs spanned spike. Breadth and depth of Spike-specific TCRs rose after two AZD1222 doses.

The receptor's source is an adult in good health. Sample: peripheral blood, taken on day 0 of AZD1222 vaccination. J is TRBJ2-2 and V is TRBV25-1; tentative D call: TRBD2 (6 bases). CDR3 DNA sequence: TGTGCCAGCAGTGCCCAGGAGGGCGCGAAGCTGTTTTTT. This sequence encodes CASSAQEGAKLFF.